Below, one T cell receptor beta chain is given with its context. The CDR3 is 16 amino acids. The V segment lost 5 bases and the J segment 2 bases; nucleotides outside the gene matches: 12. Germline CDR1 and CDR2: SGHVS and FQNEAQ. This table comes from immunoSEQ multiplex PCR, and its TCRdb copy is limited to in-frame clones, with some not included. Here the sample spans 150,000 or so clones, almost 85% being singletons. These data originate in a study of blood T cell repertoires in COVID-19. Looking at the study overall: Some COVID-19 samples were acute and others convalescent; all came from the United States, Italy and Spain.

The TCR comes from a man aged 35 to 55 who had recovered from COVID-19. This chain joins TRBV7-8 and TRBJ2-7, with 7 bases identical to TRBD2. Sequencing input: peripheral blood. The CDR3 loop is CASSLWEGTYTYEQYF. In DNA form, the CDR3 reads TGTGCCAGCAGCCTGTGGGAGGGGACGTACACCTACGAGCAGTACTTC.